These 7 T cell receptor beta chains were sequenced from one sample in a study of molecular identifiers for immune sequencing clone quantification. TCRdb redid the calling of the PCR reads with MiXCR, one entry per CDR3 protein. The sample has some 100,000 distinct CDR3 sequences, over 15% seen once. Material for sequencing was naive CD8+ T cells from blood, with Jurkat cell RNA spiked in. The subset is: FACS-sorted CD8+CD4-CCR7+CD45RA+ naive T cells. Receptor source: a human donor in good health. Some libraries in this study had Jurkat cell RNA spiked in.

This clonotype appeared many times. The V gene is TRBV28, the J gene TRBJ2-7; TRBD2 might be the D (6 bases). The CDR3 contains 14 residues. V was cut by 6 bases and J by 6 bases, with 18 bases left in between. Germline-derived CDR1 and CDR2 are MDHEN and SYDVKM. The CDR3 bases are TGTGCCAGCAGCCCTCGACTAGAATCTTTCGAGCAGTACTTC. Translating gives CASSPRLESFEQYF. The full variable domain, its missing parts supplied by reference TRBV28 and TRBJ2-7, is DVKVTQSSRYLVKRTGEKVFLECVQDMDHENMFWYRQDPGLGLRLIYFSYDVKMKEKGDIPEGYSVSREKKERFSLILESASTNQTSMYLCASSPRLESFEQYFGPGTRLTVT.

This clonotype has ten or more counts. The rearrangement joins TRBV12-3 or TRBV12-4 to TRBJ2-6; no reliable D call. The ends were cut back, 1 base at V and 1 base at J, with 2 bases in the middle. This CDR3 has 14 residues. In nucleotides, the CDR3 is TGTGCCAGCAGTTTAGTATCTGGGGCCAACGTCCTGACTTTC. It codes for CASSLVSGANVLTF.

This clonotype showed up just a few times. This sequence joins TRBV7-9 and TRBJ2-1, with 7 bases aligning to TRBD2. The germline CDR1 and CDR2 sequences are SEHNR and FQNEAQ (reference sequence). The CDR3 extends over 16 amino acids. V lost 4 bases to trimming and J lost 6 bases; unmatched junction nucleotides: 12. The CDR3 DNA sequence: TGTGCCAGCAGCTCACCTTGGGGGGAGGGCCTCAATGAGCAGTTCTTC. It yields the protein CASSSPWGEGLNEQFF.

Note on this clonotype: Possible read error: a much larger clone is one base away. The chain recombines TRBV27 with TRBJ1-1, with TRBD1 matching 7 bases. V dropped 7 bases and J dropped 7; count of bases not matched to a gene: 12. Germline loops: CDR1 MNHEY, CDR2 SMNVEV (reference sequence). This CDR3 contains 14 residues. The CDR3: CASNLAGGGIEAFF. Here the CDR3 DNA reads TGTGCCAGCAACCTCGCAGGGGGGGGCATTGAAGCTTTCTTT.

This clonotype was detected many times. The rearrangement links TRBV4-1 to TRBJ1-2; 8 bases agree with TRBD1. V lost 0 bases to trimming and J lost 8 bases; unmatched junction nucleotides: 8. Germline loops: CDR1 MGHRA, CDR2 YSYEKL. The CDR3 runs 15 residues. This CDR3 is CASSQEAGTGSGYTF. DNA for the CDR3: TGCGCCAGCAGCCAAGAAGCCGGGACAGGTTCCGGCTACACCTTC.

The V gene is TRBV7-8, the J gene TRBJ2-7, with 9 bases matching TRBD1. The CDR3 runs to 17 residues. Trimming removed 7 bases from V and 5 bases from J; junction bases left unmatched: 18. The germline gives CDR1 SGHVS, CDR2 FQNEAQ. The CDR3 sequence is CASTLPRTGTGNDEQYF. In DNA form, the CDR3 reads TGTGCCAGCACCCTCCCAAGGACCGGGACAGGGAACGACGAGCAGTACTTC.

This clonotype was detected ten times or more. The rearrangement links TRBV9 to TRBJ2-1; 10 positions agree with TRBD2. Germline V lookup: CDR1 SGDLS, CDR2 YYNGEE. The ends lost 0 bases at V and 7 bases at J; junction bases unmatched: 7. This CDR3 is 16 amino acids long. This CDR3 is CASSVDKRGGLNEQFF. CDR3 bases: TGTGCCAGCAGCGTAGATAAGCGGGGGGGCCTGAATGAGCAGTTCTTC.